The TCR beta chain described here comes from a study of CD8 T cells in ankylosing spondylitis. Findings of the study overall: What seemed typical of ankylosing spondylitis blood was a TCR beta motif built from 7 or 8 highly homologous variants. Disease-linked clones had a CD8+ phenotype and relatively low frequency in peripheral blood. The authors reported significant enrichment of disease-linked clones in matched ankylosing spondylitis synovial fluid. Before this, some motif variants had been reported in reactive arthritis synovial fluid and blood.

This clonotype was seen only a few times. Its target is unknown. Germline CDR1 SQVTM, CDR2 ANQGSEA. Trimming stripped 4 bases from V and 7 bases from J, with 11 bases between. The CDR3 runs 11 residues. TCRdb redid the calling of the 5' RACE reads with MiXCR, one entry per CDR3 protein. The sample has about 170,000 distinct CDR3 sequences, 15% to 20% seen once; the top ten hold under 9%. This sequence was found in a male donor with ankylosing spondylitis or in good health (not recorded which). This chain joins TRBV29-1 and TRBJ2-7; D call uncertain. Sequencing input: blood, either unsorted or a sorted T cell fraction (not recorded which). Here the CDR3 DNA reads TGCAGCGTTGTCTACACTTCTGAGCAGTACTTC. This encodes CSVVYTSEQYF.